The 30 T cell receptor beta chains below all came from one sample that was sequenced in a study of CD8+ T cells in alopecia areata. Treatment denoted: oral pan-JAK inhibitor, 5-10 mg twice daily. Once RNA had been extracted, it was reverse transcribed into cDNA to act as the sequencing template. Sequencing used immunoSEQ multiplex PCR; TCRdb keeps in-frame clones, though not all of them. The sample contains 190,000 or so clones, 50% to 60% of which appear only once. The specimen comprised CD4+ T cells sorted from blood, sampled at week 4, from a patient treated with tofacitinib. These receptors all come from a human donor with alopecia areata.

This clone was seen a handful of times. The V and J genes are TRBV23-1 and TRBJ2-5, with 7 nucleotides matching TRBD2. TRBV23-1 is an ORF; its function is uncertain. The CDR3 spans 19 residues. Trimming cost V 8 bases and J 0 bases; bases outside gene matches: 21. As DNA, the CDR3 is TGCGCCAGCCCTTACCAACGCCCCGGGACTAACCATCACCAAGAGACCCAGTACTTC. It encodes CASPYQRPGTNHHQETQYF.

The chain uses TRBV5-1 and TRBJ1-2; D is perhaps TRBD1 (5 bases). The CDR3 length is 12 residues. The germline CDR1 and CDR2 sequences are SGHRS and YFSETQ. Trimming left V 5 bases short and J 2 bases short, with 7 bases between. The CDR3 region is CASSGGNYGYTF. For the CDR3, the DNA is TGCGCCAGCAGTGGGGGGAACTATGGCTACACCTTC.

The rearrangement uses TRBV29-1 and TRBJ2-7; D might be TRBD1 (6 bases). V was cut by 6 bases and J by 3 bases, with 18 bases left in between. The CDR3 runs 14 residues. Germline V gene lookup returns CDR1 SQVTM and CDR2 ANQGSEA. The CDR3 DNA reads as TGCAGCGTGGTGGCAGGGGTGTCCAGCTACGAGCAGTACTTC. This encodes CSVVAGVSSYEQYF.

CDR3 nucleotides: TGTGCCAGCAGCTTACCGGGACTAGCGGGGGGACGCACAGATACGCAGTATTTT. Amino acid sequence: CASSLPGLAGGRTDTQYF. The chain is built from TRBV5-4 and TRBJ2-3; 15 nucleotides line up with TRBD2. CDR1 is SGHNT, CDR2 YYREEE, per germline (reference sequence). The V and J ends lost 2 bases and 1 base, in that order; junction bases with no gene match: 5. This CDR3 region has 18 residues.

This sequence joins TRBV10-3 and TRBJ1-1, with D unclear. Trimming removed 6 bases from V and 1 base from J, with 6 bases in between. The germline gives CDR1 ENHRY, CDR2 SYGVKD. The CDR3 has 12 residues. The CDR3 spells CAIREANTEAFF. CDR3 DNA sequence: TGTGCCATCAGGGAGGCGAACACTGAAGCTTTCTTT.

This clone was seen repeatedly, ten times or more. The chain employs TRBV6-6 and TRBJ2-5; no definite D call. CDR1 and CDR2 (germline): MNHNY, SVGAGI (reference sequence). The CDR3 has 15 amino acids. The ends were cut back, 4 bases at V and 5 bases at J, with 17 bases in the middle. The CDR3 DNA is TGTGCCAGCAGTTTTCTAACCGGCGGTAGGGAGACCCAGTACTTC. This codes for CASSFLTGGRETQYF.

The genes are TRBV30 and TRBJ1-1; D gene ambiguous. The CDR3 consists of 13 residues. With 2 bases removed from V and 1 base from J, the gap between germline ends came to 8 bases. CDR1 GTSNPN and CDR2 SVGIG come from the germline V gene (reference sequence). The CDR3 nucleotides are TGTGCCTGGAGTAAGGGCGAGAACACTGAAGCTTTCTTT. Translation: CAWSKGENTEAFF.

This clone occurred a few times. V gene TRBV18 combines with J gene TRBJ1-1; 7 nucleotides align to TRBD1. In germline, CDR1 is KGHSH, CDR2 LQKENI. V was clipped by 1 base and J by 6 bases; unmatched bases: 2. CDR3 length: 13 amino acids. DNA for the CDR3: TGTGCCAGCTCACCACTTAGGGGGCCTGAAGCTTTCTTT. As protein: CASSPLRGPEAFF.

J is TRBJ1-2 and V is TRBV9, with unresolved D. The V and J ends lost 4 bases and 4 bases respectively, with 11 bases between them. The germline CDR1 and CDR2 sequences are SGDLS and YYNGEE. The CDR3 is 13 residues long. The CDR3: CASSQRGSYGYTF. The CDR3 nucleotides read TGTGCCAGCAGCCAGCGGGGTAGCTATGGCTACACCTTC.

A word on this clone: Within the sample, other DNA sequences also encode this same CDR3. The J gene is TRBJ1-2, the V gene TRBV11-2; TRBD1 is a possible D gene (6 bases). Trimming took off 4 bases at V and 5 bases at J, with 11 bases between the two ends. The CDR3 has 13 residues. Germline V gives CDR1 SGHAT, CDR2 FQNNGV. CDR3 sequence (DNA): TGTGCCAGCAGCTCCGGGGGGCTGTATGGCTACACCTTC. Translating gives CASSSGGLYGYTF.

The chain combines TRBV29-1 with TRBJ1-1, with 7 bases lining up with TRBD1. This CDR3 is built from 13 residues. CDR1 and CDR2 from the germline V gene are SQVTM and ANQGSEA. V gave up 6 bases and J gave up 3 bases; unmatched junction bases: 7. For the CDR3, the DNA is TGCAGCGTGAGACAGGGTTGGGACACTGAAGCTTTCTTT. Translated: CSVRQGWDTEAFF.

The chain combines TRBV30 with TRBJ1-5; 7 bases align to TRBD1. CDR1 is GTSNPN, CDR2 SVGIG, per germline (reference sequence). Trimming at V came to 3 bases and at J to 1 base, leaving 3 bases not matched to a gene. The CDR3 is 14 amino acids. The CDR3 sequence is CAWRQGSSNQPQHF. Here the CDR3 DNA reads TGTGCCTGGAGACAGGGGTCCAGCAATCAGCCCCAGCATTTT.

The gene calls are TRBV6-5 and TRBJ1-1, with D perhaps matching TRBD1 (5 bases). Germline CDR1 reads MNHEY; CDR2 reads SVGAGI. The CDR3 spans 12 residues. The V end was cut by 6 bases, the J end by 7 bases, with 12 bases between. The DNA for the CDR3 is TGTGCCAGCAGCCAGGGAAGCGTTGAAGCTTTCTTT. Translating gives CASSQGSVEAFF.

The gene calls are TRBV4-1 and TRBJ2-2, with 7 bases aligning to TRBD1. In germline, CDR1 is MGHRA, CDR2 YSYEKL. The CDR3 consists of 18 residues. V shed 3 bases, J shed 4 bases, and the junction held 14 bases outside the gene matches. The CDR3 sequence: CASSHAIRTGPGTGELFF. CDR3 nucleotides: TGCGCCAGCAGCCACGCTATCCGGACAGGCCCGGGCACCGGGGAGCTGTTTTTT.

This clone was counted only a few times. The CDR3: CASSPIAGVTDTQYF. CDR3 DNA sequence: TGTGCCAGCTCACCAATAGCAGGTGTCACAGATACGCAGTATTTT. The rearrangement links TRBV18 to TRBJ2-3; D is unclear. The V gene lost 2 bases and the J gene lost 2 bases, with 11 bases spanning the gap. The CDR3 consists of 15 residues. Germline V gives CDR1 KGHSH, CDR2 LQKENI.

The V and J genes are TRBV28 and TRBJ1-2; no clear D gene. CDR3 length: 16 residues. Germline values: CDR1 MDHEN, CDR2 SYDVKM. V was trimmed by 1 base and J by 4 bases, leaving 16 bases between them. The DNA of the CDR3 is TGTGCCAGCAGTTTATTCCCCTCGAAGAGAGGCTATGGCTACACCTTC. Translation gives CASSLFPSKRGYGYTF.

The rearrangement uses TRBV30 and TRBJ2-3; 7 bases align to TRBD1. The V segment lost 3 bases and the J segment 4 bases; nucleotides outside the gene matches: 7. The CDR3 has 14 residues. Germline values: CDR1 GTSNPN, CDR2 SVGIG (reference sequence). This CDR3 is CAWRRGRSSDTQYF. The CDR3 DNA reads as TGTGCCTGGAGGAGGGGGCGCTCATCAGATACGCAGTATTTT. The full variable domain, in which reference TRBV30 and TRBJ2-3 provide the parts outside the CDR3, is SQTIHQWPATLVQPVGSPLSLECTVEGTSNPNLYWYRQAAGRGLQLLFYSVGIGQISSEVPQNLSASRPQDRQFILSSKKLLLSDSGFYLCAWRRGRSSDTQYFGPGTRLTVL.

This sequence joins TRBV2 and TRBJ1-2, with a possible D match to TRBD1 (5 bases). The V gene's germline CDR1 is SNHLY and CDR2 FYNNEI. CDR3 length: 15 residues. Deletions cut 0 bases from V and 7 bases from J, with 15 bases between. Here the CDR3 DNA reads TGTGCCAGCAGTGAAGCTCGGGGGATGAGGGGTGGCTACACCTTC. It encodes CASSEARGMRGGYTF.

The CDR3: CASSPPGYEQYF. CDR3 nucleotides: TGTGCCAGCAGTCCCCCGGGCTACGAGCAGTACTTC. The V and J genes are TRBV2 and TRBJ2-7; D uncertain. CDR1 SNHLY and CDR2 FYNNEI come from the germline V gene. The CDR3 sequence is 12 residues long. V dropped 5 bases and J dropped 3 bases, with 8 bases sitting between them.

The rearrangement uses TRBV4-3 and TRBJ2-3; D is perhaps TRBD1 (6 bases). CDR1 and CDR2 from the germline V gene are LGHNA and YSLEER. CDR3 size: 13 residues. Trimming left V 1 base short and J 9 bases short, with 11 bases between. The CDR3 DNA sequence: TGCGCCAGCAGCCAAGGGCCAGGGGAGACGCAGTATTTT. It specifies CASSQGPGETQYF.

The V gene is TRBV7-3, the J gene TRBJ2-3; 11 positions agree with TRBD1. V dropped 8 bases and J dropped 5; count of bases not matched to a gene: 9. The CDR3 totals 15 residues. Looked up from germline, CDR1 is SGHTA and CDR2 is FQGTGA. The CDR3 loop reads CASCPGQGAKDTQYF. The CDR3 nucleotides are TGTGCCAGCTGCCCTGGACAGGGGGCGAAAGATACGCAGTATTTT. The complete variable domain, with remaining parts taken from reference TRBV7-3 and TRBJ2-3, reads GAGVSQTPSNKVTEKGKYVELRCDPISGHTALYWYRQSLGQGPEFLIYFQGTGAADDSGLPNDRFFAVRPEGSVSTLKIQRTERGDSAVYLCASCPGQGAKDTQYFGPGTRLTVL.

The chain links TRBV5-1 to TRBJ2-4; 11 nucleotides match TRBD1. The J segment lost 2 bases and the V segment lost 4 bases, leaving 11 bases of the junction unmatched. The CDR3 sequence is 18 residues long. Germline CDR1 reads SGHRS; CDR2 reads YFSETQ. The CDR3 loop reads CASSKGQGDGWTKNIQYF. DNA of the CDR3: TGCGCCAGCAGCAAGGGACAGGGGGACGGCTGGACCAAAAACATTCAGTACTTC.

The chain joins TRBV9 to TRBJ1-1, with D possibly TRBD1 on 6 matching bases. V was pared by 3 bases and J by 4 bases, with 13 bases between. Germline CDR1 and CDR2: SGDLS and YYNGEE. CDR3 length: 14 amino acids. CDR3 DNA sequence: TGTGCCAGCAGCGCGAACAGGGTGGGCACTGAAGCTTTCTTT. Protein product: CASSANRVGTEAFF. Based on the CDR3 plus reference TRBV9 and TRBJ1-1, the full variable domain is DSGVTQTPKHLITATGQRVTLRCSPRSGDLSVYWYQQSLDQGLQFLIQYYNGEERAKGNILERFSAQQFPDLHSELNLSSLELGDSALYFCASSANRVGTEAFFGQGTRLTVV.

The CDR3 DNA is TGTGCCAGCAGTTCCACGGGGGCGCGGTTGTACGAGCAGTACTTC. It specifies CASSSTGARLYEQYF. V and J are TRBV28 and TRBJ2-7, with D perhaps assigned TRBD1 or TRBD2 (6 bases each). Germline CDR1 reads MDHEN; CDR2 reads SYDVKM. V was clipped by 4 bases and J by 4 bases, with 17 bases between them. This CDR3 region has 15 residues. The full variable domain, its missing parts supplied by reference TRBV28 and TRBJ2-7, is DVKVTQSSRYLVKRTGEKVFLECVQDMDHENMFWYRQDPGLGLRLIYFSYDVKMKEKGDIPEGYSVSREKKERFSLILESASTNQTSMYLCASSSTGARLYEQYFGPGTRLTVT.

The chain combines TRBV29-1 with TRBJ1-1, with a tentative D call TRBD1 (6 bases). This CDR3 spans 13 amino acids. V was clipped by 0 bases and J by 8 bases, with 13 bases between them. Germline V lookup: CDR1 SQVTM, CDR2 ANQGSEA. The CDR3 loop reads CSVEEAQGVEAFF. Written as DNA, the CDR3 is TGCAGCGTTGAAGAAGCACAGGGTGTCGAAGCTTTCTTT.

The chain has TRBV7-9 and TRBJ2-1; 10 bases fit TRBD1. In germline, CDR1 is SEHNR, CDR2 FQNEAQ (reference sequence). The CDR3 length is 15 residues. V lost 5 bases, J lost 2 bases, and 3 bases stayed unmatched. The CDR3 spells CASSPDRGTYNEQFF. In DNA, the CDR3 is TGTGCCAGCAGCCCGGACAGGGGGACCTACAATGAGCAGTTCTTC. Full variable domain (missing parts from reference TRBV7-9 and TRBJ2-1): DTGVSQNPRHKITKRGQNVTFRCDPISEHNRLYWYRQTLGQGPEFLTYFQNEAQLEKSRLLSDRFSAERPKGSFSTLEIQRTEQGDSAMYLCASSPDRGTYNEQFFGPGTRLTVL.

The genes are TRBV9 and TRBJ2-3; 14 bases match TRBD2. The CDR3 loop spans 19 amino acids. The germline gives CDR1 SGDLS, CDR2 YYNGEE. V shed 4 bases and J 0 bases; nucleotides not matched to a gene: 10. DNA of the CDR3: TGTGCCAGCAGCTTGAGTCACGGGACTAGCGGGGGTAGCACAGATACGCAGTATTTT. Amino acids: CASSLSHGTSGGSTDTQYF.

The count of this clone is one. The rearrangement uses TRBV6-5 and TRBJ1-2; TRBD1 matches 8 bases. The CDR3 extends over 15 amino acids. The V segment lost 0 bases and the J segment 7 bases; nucleotides outside the gene matches: 7. CDR1 MNHEY and CDR2 SVGAGI come from the germline V gene. CDR3 nucleotides: TGTGCCAGCAGTTACTCGAGATGGACAGGGAGTGGCTACACCTTC. Translated: CASSYSRWTGSGYTF.

The V and J genes are TRBV29-1 and TRBJ2-7; 8 bases align to TRBD2. V lost 5 bases and J lost 3; bases outside the gene matches: 9. Germline values: CDR1 SQVTM, CDR2 ANQGSEA. This CDR3 contains 14 residues. The DNA for the CDR3 is TGCAGCGTTCGAAGGGGGACTAGAGACTACGAGCAGTACTTC. The encoded protein is CSVRRGTRDYEQYF.

In its sample, this clone was seen a few times. This chain links TRBV2 with TRBJ2-3; 7 positions agree with TRBD1. Germline assignment: CDR1 SNHLY and CDR2 FYNNEI. The trim removed 6 bases at V and 6 bases at J, leaving 6 bases unmatched. This CDR3 spans 13 amino acids. The CDR3 DNA is TGTGCCAGCAGCTCTGACAGGGATGATACGCAGTATTTT. Translating gives CASSSDRDDTQYF. Full variable domain (rest looked up from reference TRBV2 and TRBJ2-3): EPEVTQTPSHQVTQMGQEVILRCVPISNHLYFYWYRQILGQKVEFLVSFYNNEISEKSEIFDDQFSVERPDGSNFTLKIRSTKLEDSAMYFCASSSDRDDTQYFGPGTRLTVL.